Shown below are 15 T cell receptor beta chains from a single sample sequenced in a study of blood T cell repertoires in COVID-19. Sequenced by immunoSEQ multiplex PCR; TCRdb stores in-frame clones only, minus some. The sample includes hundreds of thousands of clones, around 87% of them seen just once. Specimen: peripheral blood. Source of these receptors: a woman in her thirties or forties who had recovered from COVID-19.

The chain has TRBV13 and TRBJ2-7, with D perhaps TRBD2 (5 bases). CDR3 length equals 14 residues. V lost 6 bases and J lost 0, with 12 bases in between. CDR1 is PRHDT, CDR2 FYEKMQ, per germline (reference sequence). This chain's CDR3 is CASSPYGSSYEQYF. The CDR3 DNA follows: TGTGCCAGCAGTCCATATGGGAGCTCCTACGAGCAGTACTTC.

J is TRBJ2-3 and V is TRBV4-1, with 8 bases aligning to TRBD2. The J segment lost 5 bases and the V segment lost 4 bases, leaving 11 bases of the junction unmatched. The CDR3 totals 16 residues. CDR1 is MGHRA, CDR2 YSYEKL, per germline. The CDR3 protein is CASSPRGGLSRDTQYF. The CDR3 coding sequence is TGCGCCAGCAGCCCTCGGGGGGGCCTTAGTAGAGATACGCAGTATTTT.

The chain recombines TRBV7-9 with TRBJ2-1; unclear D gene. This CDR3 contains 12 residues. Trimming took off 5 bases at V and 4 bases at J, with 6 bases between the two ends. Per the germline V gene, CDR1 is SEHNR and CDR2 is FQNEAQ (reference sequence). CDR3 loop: CASSPSYNEQFF. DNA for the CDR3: TGTGCCAGCAGCCCCTCTTACAATGAGCAGTTCTTC.

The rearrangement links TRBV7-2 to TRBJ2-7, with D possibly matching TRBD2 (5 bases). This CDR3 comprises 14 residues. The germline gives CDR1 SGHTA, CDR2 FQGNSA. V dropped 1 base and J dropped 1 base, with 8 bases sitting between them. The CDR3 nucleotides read TGTGCCAGCAGCTTAGGAAGCGGTTCCTACGAGCAGTACTTC. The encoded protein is CASSLGSGSYEQYF.

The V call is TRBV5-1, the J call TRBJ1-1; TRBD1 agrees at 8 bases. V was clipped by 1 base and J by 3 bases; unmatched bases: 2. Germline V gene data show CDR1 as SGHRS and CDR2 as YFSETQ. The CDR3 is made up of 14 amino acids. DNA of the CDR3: TGCGCCAGCAGCTTGTCAGGGGGCTACACTGAAGCTTTCTTT. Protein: CASSLSGGYTEAFF. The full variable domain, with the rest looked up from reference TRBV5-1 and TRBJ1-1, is KAGVTQTPRYLIKTRGQQVTLSCSPISGHRSVSWYQQTPGQGLQFLFEYFSETQRNKGNFPGRFSGRQFSNSRSEMNVSTLELGDSALYLCASSLSGGYTEAFFGQGTRLTVV.

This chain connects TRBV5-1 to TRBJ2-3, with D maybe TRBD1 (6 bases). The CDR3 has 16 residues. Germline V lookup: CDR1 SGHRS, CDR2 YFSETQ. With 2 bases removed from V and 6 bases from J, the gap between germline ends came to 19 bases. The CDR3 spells CASSLPRGGRQDTQYF. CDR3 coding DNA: TGCGCCAGCAGCTTACCCCGTGGGGGCAGGCAGGATACGCAGTATTTT.

CDR3 sequence reads: CASSDQRGNTIYF. For the CDR3, the DNA is TGTGCCAGCAGTGATCAGAGGGGAAACACCATATATTTT. The chain combines TRBV25-1 with TRBJ1-3; unclear D gene. CDR1 is MGHDK, CDR2 SYGVNS, per germline. This CDR3 spans 13 amino acids. Trimming removed 3 bases from V and 4 bases from J, with 7 bases in between.

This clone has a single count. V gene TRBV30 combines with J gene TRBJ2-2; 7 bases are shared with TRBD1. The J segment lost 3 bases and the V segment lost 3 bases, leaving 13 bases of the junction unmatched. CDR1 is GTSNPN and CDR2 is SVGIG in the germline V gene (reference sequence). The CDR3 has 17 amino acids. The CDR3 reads CAWREARSGTDTGELFF. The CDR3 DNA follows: TGTGCCTGGAGGGAGGCACGATCCGGGACAGACACCGGGGAGCTGTTTTTT.

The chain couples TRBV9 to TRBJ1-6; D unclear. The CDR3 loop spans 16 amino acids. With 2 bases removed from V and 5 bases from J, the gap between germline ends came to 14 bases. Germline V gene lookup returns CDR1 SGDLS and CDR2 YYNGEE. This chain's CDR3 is CASSVAPTPDNSPLHF. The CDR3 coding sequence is TGTGCCAGCAGCGTCGCCCCCACACCTGATAATTCACCCCTCCACTTT.

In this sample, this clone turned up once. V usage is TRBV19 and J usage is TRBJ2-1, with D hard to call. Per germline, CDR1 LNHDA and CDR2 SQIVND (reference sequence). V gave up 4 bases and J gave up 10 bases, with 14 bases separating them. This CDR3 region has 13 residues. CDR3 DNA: TGTGCCAGTAGTAAAACAGCCGGTAGGGAGCAGTTCTTC. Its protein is CASSKTAGREQFF.

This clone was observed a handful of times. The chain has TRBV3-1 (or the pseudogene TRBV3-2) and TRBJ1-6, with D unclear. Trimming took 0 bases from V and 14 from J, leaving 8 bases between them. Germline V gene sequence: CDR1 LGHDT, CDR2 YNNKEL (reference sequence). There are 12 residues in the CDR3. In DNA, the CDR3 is TGTGCCAGCAGCCAAGATGGGCGGGCCCTCCACTTT. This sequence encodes CASSQDGRALHF.

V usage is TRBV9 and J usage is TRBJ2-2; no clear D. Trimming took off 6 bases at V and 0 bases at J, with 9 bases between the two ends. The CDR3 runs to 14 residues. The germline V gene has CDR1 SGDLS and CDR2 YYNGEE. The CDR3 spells CASTTSANTGELFF. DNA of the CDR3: TGTGCCAGCACCACCTCAGCGAACACCGGGGAGCTGTTTTTT.

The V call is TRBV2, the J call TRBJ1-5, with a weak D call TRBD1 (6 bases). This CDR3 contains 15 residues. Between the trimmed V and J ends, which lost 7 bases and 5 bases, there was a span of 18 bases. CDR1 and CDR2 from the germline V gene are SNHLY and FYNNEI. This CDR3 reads CASTGDLSSDQPQHF. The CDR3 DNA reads TGTGCCAGCACAGGGGACCTTAGCTCCGATCAGCCCCAGCATTTT.

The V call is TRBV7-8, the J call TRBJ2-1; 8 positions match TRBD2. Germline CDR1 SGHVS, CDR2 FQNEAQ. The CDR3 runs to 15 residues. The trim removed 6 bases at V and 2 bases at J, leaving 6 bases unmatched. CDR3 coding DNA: TGTGCCAGCAGGGGCGGGGGGCGCCCCTACAATGAGCAGTTCTTC. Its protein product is CASRGGGRPYNEQFF.

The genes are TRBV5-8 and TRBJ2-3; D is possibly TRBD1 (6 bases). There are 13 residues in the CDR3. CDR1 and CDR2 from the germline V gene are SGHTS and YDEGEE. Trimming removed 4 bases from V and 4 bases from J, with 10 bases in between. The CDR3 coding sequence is TGTGCCAGCAGCCGAGGGGGTCCAGATACGCAGTATTTT. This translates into CASSRGGPDTQYF. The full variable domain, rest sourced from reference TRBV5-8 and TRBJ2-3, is EAGVTQSPTHLIKTRGQQATLRCSPISGHTSVYWYQQALGLGLQFLLWYDEGEERNRGNFPPRFSGRQFPNYSSELNVNALELEDSALYLCASSRGGPDTQYFGPGTRLTVL.